The T cell receptor beta chain described here comes from a study of blood T cell repertoires in COVID-19. Across the whole study: Sites in the United States, Italy and Spain provided acute and convalescent COVID-19 samples. T cells, B-cell-depleted T cells, or PBMCs supplied cDNA or gDNA.

Original analysis: It was from reference gene primer amplification that nucleated cell counts were estimated. Sequencing was performed with immunoSEQ multiplex PCR; in TCRdb, only in-frame clones are kept and a portion is missing. The V and J calls and clone size were taken over from that table, and D and trimming were inferred from the DNA. In the table there are some 160,000 clones, 80% to 90% of which are singletons. In germline, CDR1 is SNHLY, CDR2 FYNNEI. The CDR3 contains 16 residues. J was trimmed by 3 bases and V by 4 bases; bases with no gene match: 9. The chain combines TRBV2 with TRBJ1-5, with 7 bases lining up with TRBD1. Material for sequencing was peripheral blood. The receptor was isolated from a man in his 60s with acute or convalescent COVID-19. The DNA for the CDR3 is TGTGCCAGCAGTGGGGCAGGGGGGAGCGTCAATCAGCCCCAGCATTTT. Residues: CASSGAGGSVNQPQHF.